Following are 14 T cell receptor beta chains from one sample sequenced in a study of early T cells in non-severe SARS-CoV-2 infection. From the 5' RACE reads, TCRdb called clonotypes with MiXCR, one entry per CDR3 protein. Among approximately 73,000 distinct CDR3 sequences listed, around 11% were seen once. The sample taken for sequencing was whole blood. These receptors came from an adult who was a healthcare worker with PCR-confirmed SARS-CoV-2 infection or an uninfected control (not recorded which).

This clonotype was detected a few times. The chain carries TRBV6-7 and TRBJ1-2; TRBD1 matches 7 bases. TRBV6-7 is known as an ORF, though its function is uncertain. V shed 6 bases, J shed 8 bases, and the junction held 12 bases outside the gene matches. The length of the CDR3 is 14 residues. CDR3 loop: CASRPKEHRGGYTF. Written as DNA, the CDR3 is TGTGCCAGCAGACCAAAAGAACACAGGGGCGGCTACACCTTC.

This clonotype has more than one count but fewer than ten. The chain uses TRBV7-6 and TRBJ2-1, with D uncertain. CDR1 is SGHVS and CDR2 is FNYEAQ in the germline V gene. Between the trimmed V and J ends, which lost 4 bases and 5 bases, there was a span of 9 bases. The CDR3 covers 13 residues. This CDR3 reads CASSYDGNNEQFF. In nucleotides, the CDR3 is TGTGCCAGCAGCTATGACGGAAACAATGAGCAGTTCTTC.

The gene calls are TRBV10-3 and TRBJ1-1; D is unresolved. Trimming removed 10 bases at V and 13 bases at J, with 10 bases between. Germline V lookup: CDR1 ENHRY, CDR2 SYGVKD. CDR3 length: 8 amino acids. CDR3 DNA sequence: TGTGCCACCCGACCTGTTTTCTTT. Encoded protein: CATRPVFF.

This clonotype was seen ten or more times. The chain uses TRBV18 and TRBJ2-5, with 8 nucleotides matching TRBD2. This CDR3 comprises 16 residues. The J segment lost 4 bases and the V segment lost 1 base, leaving 8 bases of the junction unmatched. Germline loops: CDR1 KGHSH, CDR2 LQKENI. CDR3 sequence (DNA): TGTGCCAGCTCACCACTGGGAAGCGGGGGAGTAGAGACCCAGTACTTC. This codes for CASSPLGSGGVETQYF.

This clonotype was found many times. The chain links TRBV12-3 or TRBV12-4 to TRBJ1-1, with D unresolved. The V and J ends lost 0 bases and 1 base respectively, with 12 bases between them. The CDR3 is 16 residues long. The CDR3 bases are TGTGCCAGCAGTTTAGCGGCTCCTCCACAGAACACTGAAGCTTTCTTT. It translates to CASSLAAPPQNTEAFF.

This chain uses TRBV9 with TRBJ2-7, with D unclear. The length of the CDR3 is 12 residues. The V end lost 3 bases, the J end lost 5 bases, and 9 bases lay between the germline ends. Germline V gene data show CDR1 as SGDLS and CDR2 as YYNGEE. The chain's CDR3 is CASSAQSDEQYF. The CDR3 coding sequence is TGTGCCAGCAGCGCCCAATCGGACGAGCAGTACTTC.

This clonotype was recorded a few times. This chain links TRBV29-1 with TRBJ1-1; possibly TRBD1 for D (5 bases). The CDR3 is 13 amino acids. The germline V gene encodes CDR1 SQVTM and CDR2 ANQGSEA. Trimming removed 7 bases at V and 0 bases at J, with 12 bases between. The CDR3 loop reads CSAGTEVNTEAFF. For the CDR3, the DNA is TGCAGCGCGGGGACGGAGGTGAACACTGAAGCTTTCTTT.

The chain links TRBV7-6 to TRBJ2-3; maybe TRBD2 (7 bases). Trimming removed 5 bases from V and 7 bases from J, with 22 bases in between. Germline assignment: CDR1 SGHVS and CDR2 FNYEAQ. This CDR3 has 16 amino acids. The chain's CDR3 is CASSPPGGLPSNTQYF. The CDR3 DNA reads TGTGCCAGCAGCCCACCCGGGGGGCTACCCTCGAATACGCAGTATTTT.

This clonotype showed up just a few times. J is TRBJ2-1 and V is TRBV6-1; 9 positions match TRBD1. The germline CDR1 and CDR2 sequences are MNHNS and SASEGT. This CDR3 comprises 14 residues. The V segment lost 4 bases and the J segment 3 bases; nucleotides outside the gene matches: 1. The CDR3 bases are TGTGCCAGCAGTGGACAGGGGGACTACAATGAGCAGTTCTTC. Translating gives CASSGQGDYNEQFF.

The table lists this clonotype with many counts. This chain joins TRBV6-6 and TRBJ1-1; 7 positions agree with TRBD1. From germline, CDR1 is MNHNY and CDR2 SVGAGI (reference sequence). There are 13 residues in the CDR3. J gave up 2 bases and V 10 bases, and 7 bases lay outside the gene matches. CDR3 sequence: CATHRGLNTEAFF. CDR3 nucleotide sequence: TGTGCCACCCACAGGGGACTCAACACTGAAGCTTTCTTT.

This clonotype was seen a few times. One junction end disagrees with the germline gene, perhaps due to a read error. The CDR3 DNA reads TGTGCTAGCAGATCTCCGACAGGCACAGATACGCAGTATTTT. It specifies CASRSPTGTDTQYF. The V and J genes are TRBV7-7 and TRBJ2-3, with D possibly TRBD1 on 5 matching bases. The CDR3 is made up of 14 amino acids. The germline gives CDR1 SSHAT, CDR2 FNYEAQ (reference sequence).

This clonotype was seen only a few times. The chain employs TRBV6-5 and TRBJ2-2; TRBD2 is a possible D gene (7 bases). CDR1 and CDR2 (germline): MNHEY, SVGAGI. This CDR3 spans 17 amino acids. V lost 5 bases to trimming and J lost 3 bases, with 19 bases between them. The CDR3 is CASSITSGGEDTGELFF. CDR3 nucleotide sequence: TGTGCCAGCAGTATCACCTCGGGGGGCGAAGACACCGGGGAGCTGTTTTTT.

This clonotype was detected ten times or more. The chain has TRBV7-9 and TRBJ2-1; D is unresolved. The germline V and J ends were trimmed by 5 bases and 2 bases, with 13 bases remaining between them. This CDR3 is 15 amino acids long. CDR1 and CDR2 from the germline V gene are SEHNR and FQNEAQ (reference sequence). CDR3 in amino acids: CASSAPGRPYNEQFF. The CDR3 DNA is TGTGCCAGCAGCGCACCCGGGCGGCCCTACAATGAGCAGTTCTTC.

This chain connects TRBV12-3 or TRBV12-4 to TRBJ1-2, with D possibly being TRBD1 (5 bases). The CDR3 runs to 14 residues. Trimming stripped 8 bases from V and 0 bases from J, with 13 bases between. In nucleotides, the CDR3 is TGTGCCAGCTTCTACTCAGGGTCTAACTATGGCTACACCTTC. It yields the protein CASFYSGSNYGYTF.